The next 30 T cell receptor beta chains were all read from a single sample in a study of T cell repertoires in ileal Crohn's disease. Sequencing used immunoSEQ multiplex PCR; TCRdb keeps in-frame clones, though not all of them. The sample includes a few thousand clones, about four fifths of them seen just once. Sample: ileal tissue. The receptor source for this set is an adult with Crohn's disease.

J is TRBJ2-3 and V is TRBV9; D is perhaps TRBD1 (5 bases). From germline, CDR1 is SGDLS and CDR2 YYNGEE. The CDR3 length is 15 residues. V was cut by 0 bases and J by 4 bases, with 12 bases left in between. The CDR3 region has the DNA TGTGCCAGCAGCGTAGTGGGTGACAGACCAGATACGCAGTATTTT. It yields the protein CASSVVGDRPDTQYF.

V is TRBV19 and J is TRBJ1-3; no definite D call. Germline V gene data show CDR1 as LNHDA and CDR2 as SQIVND (reference sequence). This CDR3 is 15 amino acids long. V dropped 5 bases and J dropped 0 bases, with 11 bases sitting between them. The CDR3 spells CASSVRSSSGNTIYF. The CDR3 nucleotides read TGTGCCAGTAGTGTCCGAAGCTCCTCTGGAAACACCATATATTTT.

This chain joins TRBV5-1 and TRBJ2-1, with 12 bases lining up with TRBD2. The germline CDR1 and CDR2 sequences are SGHRS and YFSETQ. The junction had 2 bases not matched to a gene; V was cut back by 0 bases and J by 4 bases. The CDR3 length is 16 residues. CDR3 nucleotides: TGCGCCAGCAGCTTGGGTCTAGCGGGGGGGTACAATGAGCAGTTCTTC. It specifies CASSLGLAGGYNEQFF.

The chain is built from TRBV30 and TRBJ1-4; D is unclear. Germline assignment: CDR1 GTSNPN and CDR2 SVGIG (reference sequence). V was clipped by 0 bases and J by 10 bases, with 9 bases between them. This CDR3 spans 12 amino acids. CDR3: CAWSVREPKLFF. CDR3 DNA sequence: TGTGCCTGGAGTGTACGGGAGCCAAAACTGTTTTTT. Complete variable domain (other parts from reference TRBV30 and TRBJ1-4): SQTIHQWPATLVQPVGSPLSLECTVEGTSNPNLYWYRQAAGRGLQLLFYSVGIGQISSEVPQNLSASRPQDRQFILSSKKLLLSDSGFYLCAWSVREPKLFFGSGTQLSVL.

This chain joins TRBV18 and TRBJ2-1, with a tentative D call TRBD2 (5 bases). The ends were cut back, 2 bases at V and 0 bases at J, with 11 bases in the middle. The germline CDR1 and CDR2 sequences are KGHSH and LQKENI. The CDR3 runs 16 residues. The CDR3 loop is CASSPTLGSSYNEQFF. The CDR3 DNA sequence: TGTGCCAGCTCACCAACCCTGGGGAGCTCCTACAATGAGCAGTTCTTC.

CDR3 protein: CASIKREGSEAFF. The CDR3, as DNA: TGTGCCAGTATTAAGAGGGAAGGATCTGAAGCTTTCTTT. The V gene is TRBV19, the J gene TRBJ1-1; D gene ambiguous. This CDR3 region has 13 residues. The germline V and J ends were trimmed by 7 bases and 6 bases, with 15 bases remaining between them. Germline V gives CDR1 LNHDA, CDR2 SQIVND (reference sequence).

Comments on this clone: Other nucleotide sequences from this sample produce the same CDR3. The V gene is TRBV5-1, the J gene TRBJ2-7; 10 nucleotides line up with TRBD1. CDR1 and CDR2 from the germline V gene are SGHRS and YFSETQ. The CDR3 is made up of 15 amino acids. Trimming took 0 bases from V and 4 from J; bases not matched to a gene: 4. The CDR3 reads CASSLGGTGAYEQYF. DNA for the CDR3: TGCGCCAGCAGCTTGGGCGGGACAGGGGCATACGAGCAGTACTTC. Variable domain in full (rest from reference TRBV5-1 and TRBJ2-7): KAGVTQTPRYLIKTRGQQVTLSCSPISGHRSVSWYQQTPGQGLQFLFEYFSETQRNKGNFPGRFSGRQFSNSRSEMNVSTLELGDSALYLCASSLGGTGAYEQYFGPGTRLTVT.

The chain combines TRBV7-2 with TRBJ1-2; D remains unclear. The CDR3 consists of 13 residues. Germline V gives CDR1 SGHTA, CDR2 FQGNSA. Trimming left V 4 bases short and J 4 bases short, with 10 bases between. CDR3 in DNA: TGTGCCAGCAGCTCCGGTGGCGGCTATGGCTACACCTTC. Translation: CASSSGGGYGYTF.

The gene calls are TRBV10-3 and TRBJ2-3, with D possibly matching TRBD2 (6 bases). Trimming removed 7 bases from V and 6 bases from J, with 14 bases in between. Germline CDR1 and CDR2: ENHRY and SYGVKD. The CDR3 consists of 13 residues. CDR3 sequence reads: CAITMDAGDTQYF. In DNA, the CDR3 is TGTGCCATCACCATGGACGCGGGGGATACGCAGTATTTT.

J is TRBJ2-7 and V is TRBV6-1; 9 positions agree with TRBD1. This CDR3 has 14 amino acids. The germline V gene has CDR1 MNHNS and CDR2 SASEGT. Trimming at V came to 4 bases and at J to 3 bases, leaving 4 bases not matched to a gene. As DNA, the CDR3 is TGTGCCAGCAGTGCCGGGACAGGGATCTACGAGCAGTACTTC. Translating it yields CASSAGTGIYEQYF.

Only a few counts were recorded for this clone. The chain carries TRBV27 and TRBJ1-2, with a possible D match to TRBD1 (5 bases). Trimming pared 4 bases from V and 1 base from J, leaving 13 bases between. The length of the CDR3 is 15 residues. Germline V gives CDR1 MNHEY, CDR2 SMNVEV (reference sequence). The CDR3 loop reads CASSSYRTDNYGYTF. In DNA form, the CDR3 reads TGTGCCAGCAGTTCCTACAGGACGGATAACTATGGCTACACCTTC.

This clone showed up just once. The gene calls are TRBV11-2 and TRBJ1-1; D possibly corresponds to TRBD1 (5 bases). The CDR3 is 16 residues long. The V and J ends lost 0 bases and 1 base respectively, with 12 bases between them. Germline V CDR1 and CDR2: SGHAT, FQNNGV. The CDR3 protein is CASSLDLGLANTEAFF. Here the CDR3 DNA reads TGTGCCAGCAGCTTAGATCTGGGGCTTGCGAACACTGAAGCTTTCTTT.

The V gene is TRBV28, the J gene TRBJ1-5, with TRBD1 identical over 7 bases. Germline CDR1 reads MDHEN; CDR2 reads SYDVKM. Trimming removed 5 bases from V and 2 bases from J; junction bases left unmatched: 3. The CDR3 sequence is 14 residues long. The CDR3 here is CASSPGQGNQPQHF. The DNA for the CDR3 is TGTGCCAGCAGTCCCGGACAGGGCAATCAGCCCCAGCATTTT.

This rearrangement joins TRBV6-6 to TRBJ1-1, with 7 nucleotides matching TRBD1. V was pared by 7 bases and J by 6 bases, with 5 bases of the junction left unmatched. The CDR3 loop spans 12 amino acids. The germline V gene encodes CDR1 MNHNY and CDR2 SVGAGI (reference sequence). The DNA of the CDR3 is TGTGCCAGCACCCGACAGGGTCCTGAAGCTTTCTTT. The encoded protein is CASTRQGPEAFF.

V is TRBV7-8 and J is TRBJ2-7; 8 bases are a match to TRBD1. This CDR3 spans 14 amino acids. Germline-derived CDR1 and CDR2 are SGHVS and FQNEAQ. The trim removed 2 bases at V and 5 bases at J, leaving 5 bases unmatched. CDR3 coding DNA: TGTGCCAGCAGCTTAAACAGGGGGTCCCACGAGCAGTACTTC. This codes for CASSLNRGSHEQYF.

The chain carries TRBV5-1 and TRBJ2-1, with 8 bases that match TRBD1. Germline trimming cut 3 bases from V and 4 bases from J; bases unmatched to any gene: 6. Per the germline V gene, CDR1 is SGHRS and CDR2 is YFSETQ. This CDR3 has 15 amino acids. CDR3 residues: CASSWGTGTYNEQFF. The CDR3 region has the DNA TGCGCCAGCAGCTGGGGGACAGGAACTTACAATGAGCAGTTCTTC.

CDR3 sequence: CASSSVTEQYF. The CDR3 DNA reads as TGTGCCAGCAGCTCGGTAACCGAGCAGTACTTC. This chain links TRBV7-9 with TRBJ2-7; D is ambiguous. The CDR3 extends over 11 amino acids. Germline CDR1 reads SEHNR; CDR2 reads FQNEAQ (reference sequence). V dropped 4 bases and J dropped 6 bases, with 7 bases sitting between them.

The gene calls are TRBV7-8 and TRBJ2-6, with TRBD2 identical over 10 bases. The CDR3 has 19 residues. Germline assignment: CDR1 SGHVS and CDR2 FQNEAQ. V shed 4 bases, J shed 0 bases, and the junction held 9 bases outside the gene matches. For the CDR3, the DNA is TGTGCCAGCAGCTCATCAGTGGGACTAGCGATCTCTGGGGCCAACGTCCTGACTTTC. This gives the protein CASSSSVGLAISGANVLTF.

V usage is TRBV5-1 and J usage is TRBJ1-3, with 7 nucleotides matching TRBD1. Germline V lookup: CDR1 SGHRS, CDR2 YFSETQ. V lost 4 bases and J lost 1; bases outside the gene matches: 8. The CDR3 covers 16 residues. The CDR3 region is CASSPGRTGSGNTIYF. In DNA, the CDR3 is TGCGCCAGCAGCCCAGGAAGGACAGGATCTGGAAACACCATATATTTT.

V gene TRBV30 combines with J gene TRBJ1-4, with 7 bases identical to TRBD1. CDR1 is GTSNPN, CDR2 SVGIG, per germline (reference sequence). Trimming took 2 bases from V and 8 from J; bases not matched to a gene: 8. CDR3 size: 14 residues. CDR3: CAWSTFGTEEKLFF. CDR3 in DNA: TGTGCCTGGAGTACGTTTGGGACAGAAGAAAAACTGTTTTTT. Full variable domain (outside the CDR3, taken from reference TRBV30 and TRBJ1-4): SQTIHQWPATLVQPVGSPLSLECTVEGTSNPNLYWYRQAAGRGLQLLFYSVGIGQISSEVPQNLSASRPQDRQFILSSKKLLLSDSGFYLCAWSTFGTEEKLFFGSGTQLSVL.

The V gene is TRBV2, the J gene TRBJ1-3; D unresolved. Trimming shortened V by 4 bases and J by 7 bases, and 8 bases separated the two germline ends. CDR1 SNHLY and CDR2 FYNNEI come from the germline V gene. This CDR3 has 12 residues. This CDR3 reads CASSGGGNTIYF. The CDR3 DNA reads as TGTGCCAGCAGTGGGGGAGGGAACACCATATATTTT. Based on the CDR3 plus reference TRBV2 and TRBJ1-3, the full variable domain is EPEVTQTPSHQVTQMGQEVILRCVPISNHLYFYWYRQILGQKVEFLVSFYNNEISEKSEIFDDQFSVERPDGSNFTLKIRSTKLEDSAMYFCASSGGGNTIYFGEGSWLTVV.

This chain uses TRBV29-1 with TRBJ1-2; 11 bases line up with TRBD1. The CDR3 runs to 13 residues. CDR1 is SQVTM and CDR2 is ANQGSEA in the germline V gene. Trimming removed 6 bases from V and 8 bases from J; junction bases left unmatched: 8. The CDR3 nucleotides are TGCAGCGTACTGCCGGGACAGGGGGGAGGCTACACCTTC. This translates into CSVLPGQGGGYTF.

The chain recombines TRBV25-1 with TRBJ2-1, with a weak D call TRBD2 (5 bases). Germline V gene data show CDR1 as MGHDK and CDR2 as SYGVNS. The CDR3 is 13 amino acids. V was clipped by 1 base and J by 12 bases, with 13 bases between them. The CDR3 loop reads CASSESRGTGQFF. The CDR3 DNA follows: TGTGCCAGCAGTGAATCCCGGGGTACGGGGCAGTTCTTC.

The chain uses TRBV2 and TRBJ1-1, with 7 bases matching TRBD1. CDR1 is SNHLY, CDR2 FYNNEI, per germline. V trimming: 7 bases; J trimming: 8 bases; junction bases outside the gene matches: 4. The CDR3 has 11 residues. CDR3 residues: CASKGTAEAFF. CDR3 nucleotide sequence: TGTGCCAGCAAAGGGACAGCCGAAGCTTTCTTT.

V and J are TRBV28 and TRBJ1-3, with D possibly matching TRBD1 (5 bases). The CDR3 runs to 15 residues. The V and J ends lost 3 bases and 2 bases respectively, with 11 bases between them. Germline assignment: CDR1 MDHEN and CDR2 SYDVKM. The CDR3 spells CASSFGGDAGNTIYF. CDR3 DNA sequence: TGTGCCAGCAGTTTTGGGGGGGACGCTGGAAACACCATATATTTT.

The V call is TRBV2, the J call TRBJ1-4, with TRBD1 identical over 8 bases. Looked up from germline, CDR1 is SNHLY and CDR2 is FYNNEI. J lost 8 bases, V lost 6 bases, and 11 bases had no gene match. The CDR3 runs to 15 residues. The CDR3 protein is CASSPGGTGNEKLFF. The CDR3 DNA reads as TGTGCCAGCAGCCCTGGGGGGACAGGTAACGAAAAACTGTTTTTT. The variable domain in full, completed from reference TRBV2 and TRBJ1-4, reads EPEVTQTPSHQVTQMGQEVILRCVPISNHLYFYWYRQILGQKVEFLVSFYNNEISEKSEIFDDQFSVERPDGSNFTLKIRSTKLEDSAMYFCASSPGGTGNEKLFFGSGTQLSVL.

The DNA of the CDR3 is TGTGCCTCAGGACAGTACGACACTGAAGCTTTCTTT. Its translation: CASGQYDTEAFF. The chain is built from TRBV30 and TRBJ1-1, with D possibly TRBD1 on 6 matching bases. Germline V lookup: CDR1 GTSNPN, CDR2 SVGIG (reference sequence). This CDR3 is 12 amino acids long. Trimming pared 7 bases from V and 3 bases from J, leaving 12 bases between.

The chain has TRBV10-3 and TRBJ1-2; the match to TRBD1 covers 8 bases. V gave up 7 bases and J gave up 6 bases; unmatched junction bases: 7. The CDR3 is 13 amino acids. The germline V gene has CDR1 ENHRY and CDR2 SYGVKD. The CDR3 spells CAIMTGETDGYTF. CDR3 in DNA: TGTGCCATCATGACAGGGGAGACGGATGGCTACACCTTC.

To note about this clone: One end of the junction is discordant with germline, which a read error may explain. This specimen includes other DNA sequences encoding the same CDR3. The chain carries TRBV4-2 and TRBJ2-1; no clear D. CDR3 length equals 14 residues. Germline loops: CDR1 LGHNA, CDR2 YNFKEQ. As DNA, the CDR3 is TGTGCCAGTAGCCAAGGGCAGGATTACAATGAGCAGTTCTTC. It encodes CASSQGQDYNEQFF.

The J gene is TRBJ1-3, the V gene TRBV30; D is possibly TRBD1 (5 bases). Germline CDR1 GTSNPN, CDR2 SVGIG (reference sequence). The V end was cut by 3 bases, the J end by 8 bases, with 17 bases between. This CDR3 contains 14 residues. The CDR3 is CAWSGGDPWDTIYF. The CDR3 DNA reads TGTGCCTGGAGCGGAGGGGACCCTTGGGACACCATATATTTT. The entire variable domain, with the rest obtained from reference TRBV30 and TRBJ1-3, is as follows: SQTIHQWPATLVQPVGSPLSLECTVEGTSNPNLYWYRQAAGRGLQLLFYSVGIGQISSEVPQNLSASRPQDRQFILSSKKLLLSDSGFYLCAWSGGDPWDTIYFGEGSWLTVV.